One and the same sample provided the 20 T cell receptor beta chains below, sequenced in a study of cytomegalovirus exposure and HLA in healthy donors. It was with 60 Vbeta and 13 Jbeta primers that the PCR ran. Assay used: immunoSEQ multiplex PCR; TCRdb lists only in-frame clones, some missing. The repertoire consists of about 130,000 clones, with about 80% occurring once and the leading ten covering over 3%. Sample: PBMCs. These receptors were collected from a woman between 40 and 50 years old in good health and CMV-seronegative.

The V gene is TRBV19, the J gene TRBJ1-2; D may be TRBD1 (6 bases). V lost 5 bases and J 0 bases, leaving 16 bases between the germline ends. CDR3 length equals 16 residues. Germline loops: CDR1 LNHDA, CDR2 SQIVND (reference sequence). CDR3 coding DNA: TGTGCCAGTAGTCCAGAAAGACAGGTACCTAACTATGGCTACACCTTC. Its protein product is CASSPERQVPNYGYTF.

The rearrangement joins TRBV4-2 to TRBJ1-1; 7 bases match TRBD1. The germline V gene encodes CDR1 LGHNA and CDR2 YNFKEQ. The length of the CDR3 is 15 residues. V lost 3 bases and J lost 1; bases outside the gene matches: 5. The CDR3 here is CASSHEGQQNTEAFF. The CDR3 nucleotides are TGTGCCAGCAGCCACGAGGGACAGCAGAACACTGAAGCTTTCTTT.

J is TRBJ1-1 and V is TRBV6-6, with D unresolved. The CDR3 covers 14 residues. Trimming shortened V by 6 bases and J by 7 bases, and 18 bases separated the two germline ends. Germline CDR1 and CDR2: MNHNY and SVGAGI (reference sequence). For the CDR3, the DNA is TGTGCCAGCAGCTTGACACCGGGAGGGAATGAAGCTTTCTTT. Translated: CASSLTPGGNEAFF.

This clone was counted between two and nine times. The gene calls are TRBV15 and TRBJ2-5; D perhaps matches TRBD2 (5 bases). Germline CDR1 LNHNV, CDR2 YYDKDF (reference sequence). The CDR3 length is 15 residues. Trimming cost V 2 bases and J 1 base, with 11 bases left between them. The CDR3 nucleotides read TGTGCCACCAGCAGATCCACCGGGATCCAAGAGACCCAGTACTTC. The encoded protein is CATSRSTGIQETQYF.

This sequence joins TRBV19 and TRBJ2-7; 10 nucleotides match TRBD2. The V gene's germline CDR1 is LNHDA and CDR2 SQIVND (reference sequence). CDR3 size: 15 residues. V was pared by 6 bases and J by 0 bases, with 5 bases of the junction left unmatched. The CDR3 sequence: CASSMSGGGSYEQYF. Here the CDR3 DNA reads TGTGCCAGTAGCATGAGCGGGGGGGGCTCCTACGAGCAGTACTTC.

The rearrangement links TRBV27 to TRBJ2-5; tentatively, D is TRBD2 (6 bases). Trimming left V 6 bases short and J 4 bases short, with 15 bases between. The CDR3 totals 14 residues. The germline gives CDR1 MNHEY, CDR2 SMNVEV (reference sequence). CDR3: CASSLGGRGETQYF. DNA for the CDR3: TGTGCCAGCAGCCTGGGGGGACGTGGAGAGACCCAGTACTTC.

The V call is TRBV12-5, the J call TRBJ1-1; TRBD1 agrees at 7 bases. The CDR3 runs 13 residues. Germline V lookup: CDR1 LGHNT, CDR2 FRNRAP. The trim removed 7 bases at V and 7 bases at J, leaving 9 bases unmatched. This chain's CDR3 is CASVEKQGIEAFF. CDR3 DNA sequence: TGTGCTAGTGTTGAGAAACAGGGGATTGAAGCTTTCTTT.

Points on this clone: The junction and the germline gene differ at one end; a read error may be behind it. The rearrangement uses TRBV7-9 and TRBJ1-2; 8 bases match TRBD1. The germline V gene has CDR1 SEHNR and CDR2 FQNEAQ (reference sequence). CDR3 length: 14 amino acids. The DNA of the CDR3 is TGTGCCAGCAGCTTCGGGACAGGAGAATATGGCTACCCCTTC. Its protein is CASSFGTGEYGYPF. Using reference TRBV7-9 and TRBJ1-2 for the parts outside the CDR3, the full variable domain is DTGVSQNPRHKITKRGQNVTFRCDPISEHNRLYWYRQTLGQGPEFLTYFQNEAQLEKSRLLSDRFSAERPKGSFSTLEIQRTEQGDSAMYLCASSFGTGEYGYPFGSGTRLTVV.

The rearrangement joins TRBV5-1 to TRBJ2-7; D perhaps matches TRBD1 (5 bases). The CDR3 loop spans 14 amino acids. CDR1 and CDR2 (germline): SGHRS, YFSETQ. With 0 bases removed from V and 5 bases from J, the gap between germline ends came to 12 bases. The CDR3 DNA sequence: TGCGCCAGCAGCTTGGTAGCTGGGGCGGACGAGCAGTACTTC. The encoded protein is CASSLVAGADEQYF. Variable domain in full (rest from reference TRBV5-1 and TRBJ2-7): KAGVTQTPRYLIKTRGQQVTLSCSPISGHRSVSWYQQTPGQGLQFLFEYFSETQRNKGNFPGRFSGRQFSNSRSEMNVSTLELGDSALYLCASSLVAGADEQYFGPGTRLTVT.

The rearrangement joins TRBV19 to TRBJ1-4, with D unresolved. V was trimmed by 5 bases and J by 7 bases, leaving 8 bases between them. From germline, CDR1 is LNHDA and CDR2 SQIVND (reference sequence). CDR3 length: 12 amino acids. The CDR3, as DNA: TGTGCCAGTAGTCAAGAGGGTGAAAAACTGTTTTTT. It translates to CASSQEGEKLFF.

The chain recombines TRBV5-1 with TRBJ1-1; TRBD1 matches 8 bases. Germline assignment: CDR1 SGHRS and CDR2 YFSETQ. The ends lost 0 bases at V and 3 bases at J; junction bases unmatched: 10. CDR3 size: 17 residues. The CDR3 DNA reads TGCGCCAGCAGCTTGGAGGCCAGGGGGCGCAGTTACACTGAAGCTTTCTTT. Encoded protein: CASSLEARGRSYTEAFF.

The chain joins TRBV21-1 to TRBJ2-7; the D segment call TRBD1 is taken from the table without a DNA check. TRBV21-1 counts as a pseudogene. The CDR3 is 13 amino acids. CDR3 nucleotides: TGTGCCAGCAGCCGGGACAGGGCCTACGAGCAGTACTTC. Its translation is CASSRDRAYEQYF.

This rearrangement joins TRBV7-9 to TRBJ2-3; the D gene is possibly TRBD2 (5 bases). This CDR3 region has 13 residues. Per germline, CDR1 SEHNR and CDR2 FQNEAQ (reference sequence). V was pared by 5 bases and J by 5 bases, with 11 bases between. This CDR3 reads CASSPQGGDTQYF. DNA for the CDR3: TGTGCCAGCAGCCCGCAAGGAGGAGATACGCAGTATTTT.

This chain uses TRBV5-1 with TRBJ1-1, with no clear D. The CDR3 totals 13 residues. Between the trimmed V and J ends, which lost 7 bases and 4 bases, there was a span of 14 bases. CDR1 SGHRS and CDR2 YFSETQ come from the germline V gene. CDR3 nucleotides: TGCGCCAGCTGCCCCAATACGGGCACTGAAGCTTTCTTT. Protein product: CASCPNTGTEAFF.

The CDR3 DNA follows: TGTGCCAGCAGCTTAGGGACAGGGGGCACTGAAGCTTTCTTT. Translated, it gives CASSLGTGGTEAFF. V is TRBV13 and J is TRBJ1-1; TRBD1 aligns across 9 bases. The CDR3 consists of 14 residues. The V gene end was trimmed by 0 bases and the J gene end by 4 bases; junction bases not matched to a gene: 0. Per germline, CDR1 PRHDT and CDR2 FYEKMQ (reference sequence). Complete variable domain (other parts from reference TRBV13 and TRBJ1-1): AAGVIQSPRHLIKEKRETATLKCYPIPRHDTVYWYQQGPGQDPQFLISFYEKMQSDKGSIPDRFSAQQFSDYHSELNMSSLELGDSALYFCASSLGTGGTEAFFGQGTRLTVV.

This sequence joins TRBV29-1 and TRBJ2-1, with 8 bases identical to TRBD2. Germline V gene data show CDR1 as SQVTM and CDR2 as ANQGSEA. The CDR3 spans 10 residues. Trimming took 6 bases from V and 12 from J; bases not matched to a gene: 4. In nucleotides, the CDR3 is TGCAGCGTCCGGGGGGGGGTGCAGTTCTTC. Encoded protein: CSVRGGVQFF.

The chain combines TRBV2 with TRBJ2-7; tentative D call: TRBD1 (6 bases). The CDR3 is made up of 13 amino acids. With 8 bases removed from V and 0 bases from J, the gap between germline ends came to 11 bases. Germline V gene lookup returns CDR1 SNHLY and CDR2 FYNNEI. CDR3 bases: TGTGCCAGCGCAGGGGTCTCCTCCTACGAGCAGTACTTC. This encodes CASAGVSSYEQYF.

The genes are TRBV19 and TRBJ1-1; D is perhaps TRBD1 (5 bases). Trimming stripped 3 bases from V and 8 bases from J, with 7 bases between. The germline V gene encodes CDR1 LNHDA and CDR2 SQIVND (reference sequence). There are 11 residues in the CDR3. This CDR3 reads CASSIDSEAFF. The CDR3 region has the DNA TGTGCCAGTAGTATCGACAGCGAAGCTTTCTTT.

This sequence joins TRBV6-6 and TRBJ1-2, with a weak D call TRBD1 (5 bases). The germline CDR1 and CDR2 sequences are MNHNY and SVGAGI (reference sequence). The CDR3 totals 16 residues. Deletions cut 1 base from V and 4 bases from J, with 16 bases between. The CDR3 DNA reads TGTGCCAGCAGTTACTTGCCCCCGACAGCGAGCTATGGCTACACCTTC. This sequence encodes CASSYLPPTASYGYTF.

V and J are TRBV6-5 and TRBJ2-7; 8 bases align to TRBD1. V lost 7 bases, J lost 5 bases, and 10 bases stayed unmatched. CDR3 length: 14 residues. Germline V gene sequence: CDR1 MNHEY, CDR2 SVGAGI. CDR3 amino acids: CASTDGTGGNEQYF. As DNA, the CDR3 is TGTGCCAGCACGGATGGGACAGGAGGGAACGAGCAGTACTTC.